Described below is a single TCR beta chain sequence and its context. The antigen it recognizes is unknown. Per-nucleotide qualities are absent, and no much larger clonotype sits a single base away. The data are from a study of T cell responses to AZD1222 COVID-19 vaccine (dated by TCRdb to about 2021). About the investigation overall: AZD1222 recipients with second doses at about 4 weeks or about 12 weeks were pooled, because spike-specific TCR depth and breadth did not differ between schedules. Enrollment into the trials was organized by age into subgroups of 18-55, 56-69 and 70-plus years, and those subgroups contained 148, 28 and 57 TCR-sequenced participants, respectively. A total of 233 trial participants underwent TCR sequencing, of whom 200 to 220 had received two doses of AZD1222 and 26 had received two doses of the MenACWY control vaccine.

Findings and caveats that apply to the study as a whole: In the small 56-69-year group, the increase in depth fell short of significance, most likely because of low power. Because no day 14 peak-response samples were available, the repertoires could be characterized only after the peak T cell response. Vaccine-associated CD4 TCRs spanned the whole spike protein, with dominant responses in regions 160-218 and 743-854. Reportedly, close to half of the unique spike-specific TCRs recognized epitopes lying outside the regions that are mutated in the B.1.351 and B.1.1.7 variants. Participants were mostly white British and included more females than males, and it was suggested by the authors that clonal diversity may have been underestimated. Conclusions about previously exposed vaccinees were limited because only 5 or 6 AZD1222 recipients were SARS-CoV-2 seropositive at baseline. Spike-specific TCR breadth and depth rose significantly after two AZD1222 doses compared with day 0 and with MenACWY recipients.

This sample's time point label indicates: baseline before first vaccination. Vaccinee samples were obtained from the UK trials COV001 and COV002, which included a single-blind randomized controlled phase 2/3 trial of AZD1222 (ChAdOx1 nCoV-19) in healthy adults. For TCRbeta chain sequencing, PBMC samples from trial participants were taken at day 0 and at day 28 after the second dose. The CDR3 regions of human TCRbeta chains were subjected to immunosequencing. From the authors' description of their analysis: Repertoire TCRs were checked for matches against a reference library of SARS-CoV-2-specific TCRs that had been generated using the MIRA antigen-specificity platform. Breadth meant the fraction of unique TCRs that were SARS-CoV-2-associated, whereas depth meant the fraction of total T cells that were SARS-CoV-2-associated. Using the MIRA data, every spike-specific TCR was mapped to the spike region that the TCR reacted to and assigned to either a CD4 or a CD8 class. Log10-transformed breadth and depth values were compared by one-way ANOVA with Sidak's multiple comparisons tests. Imported from immuneACCESS, the table was reduced by TCRdb to in-frame sequences with V and J called. These copies leave out some clones; in studies compared against another copy, an unresolved V gene accounts for under half, and the cause of the remainder is not known. That table supplies the V and J calls and clone size; D and trimming were determined from the DNA. A total of approximately 90,000 clones appear in this sample, 70% to 90% of them only once. The biggest ten clones account for around 6.7% of the sample.

The sample was peripheral blood, taken on day 0 of AZD1222 vaccination. This clonotype was obtained from an adult in good health.

The CDR3 is CASSFASGGSYEQYF. The bases read TGTGCCAGCAGTTTCGCTAGCGGTGGCTCCTACGAGCAGTACTTC. The sequence is built from TRBV28 and TRBJ2-7; 7 of the junction bases match TRBD2. From cysteine to phenylalanine, the CDR3 is 15 amino acids long. Only CDR3 DNA remains: 45 bases, in frame from the first base. CDR1 and CDR2 are drawn from the germline V gene: MDHEN, SYDVKM. Ends trimmed: V by 3 bases, J by 0 bases; bases unmatched to a gene: 5.